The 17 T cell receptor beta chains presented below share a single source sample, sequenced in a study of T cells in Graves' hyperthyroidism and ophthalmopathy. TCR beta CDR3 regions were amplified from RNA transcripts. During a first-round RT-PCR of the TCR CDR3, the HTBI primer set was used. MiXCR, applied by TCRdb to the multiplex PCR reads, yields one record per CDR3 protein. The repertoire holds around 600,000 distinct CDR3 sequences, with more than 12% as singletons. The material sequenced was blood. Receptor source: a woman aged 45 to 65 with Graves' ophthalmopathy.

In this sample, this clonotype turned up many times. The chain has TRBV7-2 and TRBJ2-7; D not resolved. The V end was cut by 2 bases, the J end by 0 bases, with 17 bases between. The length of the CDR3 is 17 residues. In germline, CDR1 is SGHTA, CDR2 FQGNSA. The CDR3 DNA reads TGTGCCAGCAGCTTAAGGTCTGCCCCACATGTCTCCTACGAGCAGTACTTC. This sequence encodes CASSLRSAPHVSYEQYF.

The CDR3 nucleotides read TGTGCCAGCAGTTTAAGGCCACTAGCTTCTTACAATGAGCAGTTCTTC. Translated, it gives CASSLRPLASYNEQFF. V gene TRBV12-3 or TRBV12-4 combines with J gene TRBJ2-1; D perhaps matches TRBD2 (6 bases). Between the trimmed V and J ends, which lost 2 bases and 4 bases, there was a span of 15 bases. The CDR3 runs 16 residues.

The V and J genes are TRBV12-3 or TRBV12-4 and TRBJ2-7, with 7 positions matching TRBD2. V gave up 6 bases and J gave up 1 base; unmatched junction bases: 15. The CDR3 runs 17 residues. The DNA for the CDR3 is TGTGCCAGCAGCCCCAAAGGGTGGCAGGGAGGGTCCTACGAGCAGTACTTC. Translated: CASSPKGWQGGSYEQYF.

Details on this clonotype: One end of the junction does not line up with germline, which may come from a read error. DNA for the CDR3: TGTGCCAGCAGCCCCTGGGGCAGAAAGAACACTGAAGCCTCCTTT. Amino acid sequence: CASSPWGRKNTEASF. V and J are TRBV11-2 and TRBJ1-1, with D possibly being TRBD1 (5 bases). This CDR3 is 15 amino acids long. Germline loops: CDR1 SGHAT, CDR2 FQNNGV. Looking up the rest from reference TRBV11-2 and TRBJ1-1 gives the full variable domain: EAGVAQSPRYKIIEKRQSVAFWCNPISGHATLYWYQQILGQGPKLLIQFQNNGVVDDSQLPKDRFSAERLKGVDSTLKIQPAKLEDSAVYLCASSPWGRKNTEASFGQGTRLTVV.

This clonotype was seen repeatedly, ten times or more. CDR3 sequence reads: CASSVGLAGGLSGTEQFF. The CDR3, as DNA: TGTGCCAGCAGCGTGGGACTAGCGGGAGGGCTTTCTGGGACTGAGCAGTTCTTC. The chain carries TRBV7-8 and TRBJ2-1; 16 positions match TRBD2. The V gene's germline CDR1 is SGHVS and CDR2 FQNEAQ. CDR3 length equals 18 residues. With 5 bases clipped from V and 9 bases from J, the junction kept 13 bases outside the gene matches.

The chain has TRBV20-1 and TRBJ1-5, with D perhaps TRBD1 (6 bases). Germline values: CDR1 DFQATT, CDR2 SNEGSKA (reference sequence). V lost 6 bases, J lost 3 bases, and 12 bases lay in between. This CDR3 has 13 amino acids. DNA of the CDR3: TGCAGTGCAGTCGACAGGCTCAATCAGCCCCAGCATTTT. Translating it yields CSAVDRLNQPQHF.

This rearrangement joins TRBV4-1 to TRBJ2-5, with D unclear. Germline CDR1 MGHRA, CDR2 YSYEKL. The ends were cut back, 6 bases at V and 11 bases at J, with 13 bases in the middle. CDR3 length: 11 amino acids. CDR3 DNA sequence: TGCGCCAGCAGGGGTCGACGGGTACAGTACTTC. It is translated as CASRGRRVQYF.

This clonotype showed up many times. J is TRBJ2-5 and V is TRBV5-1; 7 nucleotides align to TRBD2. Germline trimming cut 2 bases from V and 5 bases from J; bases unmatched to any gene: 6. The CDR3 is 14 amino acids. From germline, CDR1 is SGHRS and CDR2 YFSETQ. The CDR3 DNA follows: TGCGCCAGCAGCTTACAAGCGGGAAAGGAGACCCAGTACTTC. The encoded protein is CASSLQAGKETQYF.

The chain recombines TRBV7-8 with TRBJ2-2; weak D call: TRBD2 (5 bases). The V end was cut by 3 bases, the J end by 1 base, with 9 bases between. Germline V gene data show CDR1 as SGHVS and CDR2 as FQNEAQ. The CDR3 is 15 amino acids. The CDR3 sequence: CASSLPSRNTGELFF. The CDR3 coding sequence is TGTGCCAGCAGCTTGCCTAGCAGGAACACCGGGGAGCTGTTTTTT. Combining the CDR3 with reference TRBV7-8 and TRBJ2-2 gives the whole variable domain GAGVSQSPRYKVAKRGQDVALRCDPISGHVSLFWYQQALGQGPEFLTYFQNEAQLDKSGLPSDRFFAERPEGSVSTLKIQRTQQEDSAVYLCASSLPSRNTGELFFGEGSRLTVL.

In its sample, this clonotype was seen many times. Here the CDR3 DNA reads TGTGCCAGCAGTGGACACTATCCTCCCGAGCAGTACTTC. It codes for CASSGHYPPEQYF. The chain couples TRBV28 to TRBJ2-7, with D possibly matching TRBD1 (5 bases). Germline CDR1 is MDHEN and CDR2 is SYDVKM. This CDR3 is 13 amino acids long. Trimming removed 5 bases from V and 6 bases from J, with 14 bases in between.

The CDR3 here is CASSQLGTRNSPLHF. The CDR3 DNA is TGCGCCAGCAGCCAACTGGGTACCAGGAATTCACCCCTCCACTTT. The chain has TRBV4-3 and TRBJ1-6, with D uncertain. From germline, CDR1 is LGHNA and CDR2 YSLEER. The CDR3 has 15 residues. The V end lost 2 bases, the J end lost 7 bases, and 12 bases lay between the germline ends.

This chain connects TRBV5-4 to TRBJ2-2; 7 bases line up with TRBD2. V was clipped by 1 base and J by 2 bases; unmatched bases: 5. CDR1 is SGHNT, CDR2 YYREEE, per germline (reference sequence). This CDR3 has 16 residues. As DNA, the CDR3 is TGTGCCAGCAGCTTGCAACTAGCGATCAACACCGGGGAGCTGTTTTTT. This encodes CASSLQLAINTGELFF.

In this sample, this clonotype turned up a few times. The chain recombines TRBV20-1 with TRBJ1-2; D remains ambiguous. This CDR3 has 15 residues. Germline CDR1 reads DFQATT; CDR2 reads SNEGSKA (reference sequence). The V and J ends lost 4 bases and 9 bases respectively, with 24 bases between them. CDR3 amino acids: CSATAIRSSPIRYTF. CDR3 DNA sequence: TGCAGTGCTACCGCCATTCGGAGCTCGCCTATTCGCTACACCTTC.

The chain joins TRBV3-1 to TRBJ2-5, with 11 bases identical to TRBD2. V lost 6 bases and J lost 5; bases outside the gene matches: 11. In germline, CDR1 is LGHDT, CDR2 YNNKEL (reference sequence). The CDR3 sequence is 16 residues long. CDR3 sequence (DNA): TGTGCCAGCAGTCCCACTCCCCTAGCGGGAGGTGAGACCCAGTACTTC. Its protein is CASSPTPLAGGETQYF.

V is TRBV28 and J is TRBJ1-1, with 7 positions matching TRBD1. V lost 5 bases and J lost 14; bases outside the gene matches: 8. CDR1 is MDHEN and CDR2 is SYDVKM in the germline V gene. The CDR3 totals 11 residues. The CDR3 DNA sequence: TGTGCCAGCAGTCCGGACAGGAGGATGTTCTTT. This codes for CASSPDRRMFF.

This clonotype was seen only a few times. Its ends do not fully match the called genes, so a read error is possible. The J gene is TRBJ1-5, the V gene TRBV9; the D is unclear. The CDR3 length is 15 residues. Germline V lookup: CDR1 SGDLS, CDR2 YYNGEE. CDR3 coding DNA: TGTGCCAGCGGCGTAGGAGGTCAGATAAGTCAGCCCCAGCATTTT. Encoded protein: CASGVGGQISQPQHF.

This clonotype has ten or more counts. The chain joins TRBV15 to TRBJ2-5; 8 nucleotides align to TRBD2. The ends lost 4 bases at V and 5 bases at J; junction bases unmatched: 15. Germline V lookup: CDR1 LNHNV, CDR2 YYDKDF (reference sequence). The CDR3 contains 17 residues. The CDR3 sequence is CATSTLGLAQEMETQYF. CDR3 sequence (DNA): TGTGCCACCAGCACACTAGGACTAGCCCAAGAGATGGAGACCCAGTACTTC.